The source of this T cell receptor beta chain is a study of T-cell reconstitution after alpha-beta-depleted transplantation in children (TCRdb year 2016). Study-wide context: Using TCR repertoire profiling, the study followed T-cell immune reconstitution in a quantitative way in children after TCRalphabeta/CD19-depleted allogeneic hematopoietic cell transplantation.

The trim is 0 bases for V and 1 base for J, with a gap of 12 bases between the germline ends. From the cysteine up to the phenylalanine, the CDR3 has a length of 16 residues. The CDR3 DNA has 48 bases and is translated from base 1. Based on the germline V gene, the CDR1 and CDR2 sequences are SGHRS and YFSETQ. About this clonotype: Its antigen specificity is not known. Within one base of it there is no much larger clone, and no base qualities were kept.

Libraries were prepared through PCR. Sequencing relied on an Illumina HiSeq 2500. Molecular barcoding was employed in the preparation of TCR libraries, with unique molecular identifiers being used to normalize TCRbeta repertoire quantification. Using fastp at Q25 and MiXCR, TCRdb reprocessed the public reads and kept productive beta chains. Records with the same CDR3 protein are collapsed into one entry carrying the most frequent genes and DNA. The sample records approximately 270,000 distinct CDR3 sequences, nearly 10% of which are singletons. Of the sample, roughly a tenth is held by the ten largest clones.

The clonotype comes from a human donor who donated a stem cell graft to a child with SCID. This material consisted of PBMCs from the stem cell graft donor, taken from the stem cell graft. The rearrangement combines TRBV5-1 with TRBJ2-3, with no confidently assigned D gene. The bases read TGCGCCAGCAGCTTGGGAGTCCGGGTAGGCACAGATACGCAGTATTTT. It translates as CASSLGVRVGTDTQYF.